These 3 T cell receptor beta chains were sequenced from one sample in a study of T cells in Graves' hyperthyroidism and ophthalmopathy (dated by TCRdb to between 2018 and 2020). Library preparation was by multiplex PCR. Instrument on record: Illumina HiSeq 2000. TCR beta CDR3 regions were amplified from RNA transcripts. The TCR CDR3 was subjected to a first round of RT-PCR using the HTBI primer set and the Qiagen OneStep RT-PCR kit. The public sequencing data were trimmed at Q25 with fastp and processed into clonotypes with MiXCR by TCRdb, which kept only in-frame beta chains. Rows with a matching CDR3 protein are joined into one entry that keeps the most common DNA and genes. The sample yields just over 550,000 distinct CDR3 sequences; under 60% were counted once. The ten largest account for approximately 8.2% of the sample. The specimen sequenced was peripheral blood or thyroid tissue (not recorded which). The source is a woman between 18 and 29 years old with Graves' hyperthyroidism. Donor details come from another sample of the same person, matched by shared clones.

The chain employs TRBV12-3 or TRBV12-4 and TRBJ1-2; D possibly corresponds to TRBD1 (6 bases). CDR3 size: 14 residues. Trimming left V 3 bases short and J 7 bases short, with 15 bases between. This CDR3 is CASSFEYRTVGYTF. For the CDR3, the DNA is TGTGCCAGCAGTTTTGAATATCGGACAGTTGGCTACACCTTC.

The gene calls are TRBV7-9 and TRBJ1-3; D is unclear. Trimming took off 5 bases at V and 9 bases at J, with 2 bases between the two ends. The CDR3 contains 9 residues. The V gene's germline CDR1 is SEHNR and CDR2 FQNEAQ (reference sequence). CDR3 amino acids: CASSATIYF. CDR3 DNA: TGTGCCAGCAGCGCCACCATATATTTT. Combining the CDR3 with reference TRBV7-9 and TRBJ1-3 gives the whole variable domain DTGVSQNPRHKITKRGQNVTFRCDPISEHNRLYWYRQTLGQGPEFLTYFQNEAQLEKSRLLSDRFSAERPKGSFSTLEIQRTEQGDSAMYLCASSATIYFGEGSWLTVV.

The chain links TRBV25-1 to TRBJ2-7, with a possible D match to TRBD2 (6 bases). There are 13 residues in the CDR3. Germline V lookup: CDR1 MGHDK, CDR2 SYGVNS. The germline V and J ends were trimmed by 4 bases and 4 bases, with 11 bases remaining between them. CDR3 in amino acids: CASSARAGYEQYF. The CDR3 nucleotides read TGTGCCAGCAGTGCTAGAGCGGGTTACGAGCAGTACTTC.